The rows below give T cell receptor beta chains drawn from one sample of a study of blood T cell repertoires in COVID-19. Method: immunoSEQ multiplex PCR; TCRdb's copy keeps in-frame clones and lacks some. The sample records about 320,000 clones, roughly 91% being singletons. The specimen was peripheral blood. These receptors were obtained from a woman between 25 and 40 years old with COVID-19, enrolled during active disease. CDR3s include the opening cysteine and the closing phenylalanine or tryptophan. The D gene is left open where the match is weak. Only some rows state a clone size, as once, few, many or a class for expanded clones.

abundance,d_gene,v_gene,j_gene,CDR3aa,CDR3nt
.,TRBD2,TRBV28,TRBJ2-7,CASSLGTSLDYEQYF,TGTGCCAGCAGCTTGGGGACTAGCTTAGATTACGAGCAGTACTTC
.,.,TRBV13,TRBJ1-5,CASSLGYSNQPQHF,TGTGCCAGCAGCTTAGGGTATAGCAATCAGCCCCAGCATTTT
.,.,TRBV13,TRBJ2-5,CASSLSDQGETQYF,TGTGCCAGCAGCTTATCGGACCAGGGGGAGACCCAGTACTTC
.,TRBD1,TRBV19,TRBJ1-1,CASMAGGLTEAFF,TGTGCCAGTATGGCAGGGGGCCTCACTGAAGCTTTCTTT
.,TRBD2,TRBV2,TRBJ2-3,CASSLAGSDTQYF,TGTGCCAGCAGTCTAGCGGGGTCTGATACGCAGTATTTT
.,TRBD1,TRBV5-6,TRBJ1-2,CASSFGTDNYGYTF,TGTGCCAGCAGCTTCGGGACAGATAACTATGGCTACACCTTC
.,.,TRBV5-6,TRBJ2-4,CASSLVASGLAKNIQYF,TGTGCCAGCAGCTTGGTAGCGAGCGGCCTAGCCAAAAACATTCAGTACTTC
.,TRBD1,TRBV28,TRBJ1-5,CASSLASGGVQPQHF,TGTGCCAGCAGTTTAGCCTCAGGGGGCGTTCAGCCCCAGCATTTT
.,.,TRBV13,TRBJ1-2,CASSPRGYGYTF,TGTGCCAGCAGCCCCCGGGGCTATGGCTACACCTTC
.,TRBD2,TRBV9,TRBJ2-1,CASPKLVRLAVSYNEQFF,TGTGCCAGCCCTAAACTTGTAAGACTAGCGGTATCCTACAATGAGCAGTTCTTC
.,TRBD1,TRBV18,TRBJ1-1,CASSETGSTEAFF,TGTGCCAGCTCAGAGACAGGGAGCACTGAAGCTTTCTTT
.,.,TRBV27,TRBJ2-1,CASSLGHEQFF,TGTGCCAGCAGTTTGGGCCATGAGCAGTTCTTC
.,.,TRBV15,TRBJ2-7,CATSRASEQYF,TGTGCCACCAGCAGAGCTAGCGAGCAGTACTTC
few,.,TRBV3-1/TRBV3-2,TRBJ1-5,CASSQDSGPRQPQHF,TGTGCCAGCAGCCAAGATTCAGGTCCCCGGCAGCCCCAGCATTTT
.,TRBD1,TRBV12-3/TRBV12-4,TRBJ1-1,CASRPRGQRAFF,TGTGCCAGCAGGCCCCGGGGACAGAGAGCTTTCTTT
.,.,TRBV4-1,TRBJ1-2,CASSQVIRDGGYTF,TGCGCCAGCAGCCAAGTCATCAGGGATGGGGGCTACACCTTC
.,.,TRBV2,TRBJ1-2,CASSADGDGYTF,TGTGCCAGCAGTGCAGATGGTGATGGCTACACCTTC
.,TRBD1,TRBV19,TRBJ2-5,CASSAGGSETQYF,TGTGCCAGTAGTGCAGGGGGATCCGAGACCCAGTACTTC
few,TRBD1,TRBV4-2,TRBJ1-3,CASSPGVDRGLWGSGNTIYF,TGTGCCAGCAGCCCCGGAGTGGACAGGGGTCTCTGGGGCTCCGGAAACACCATATATTTT
.,TRBD1,TRBV6-1,TRBJ2-7,CASSAWRDRVGYEQYF,TGTGCCAGCAGTGCGTGGCGGGACAGGGTTGGCTACGAGCAGTACTTC